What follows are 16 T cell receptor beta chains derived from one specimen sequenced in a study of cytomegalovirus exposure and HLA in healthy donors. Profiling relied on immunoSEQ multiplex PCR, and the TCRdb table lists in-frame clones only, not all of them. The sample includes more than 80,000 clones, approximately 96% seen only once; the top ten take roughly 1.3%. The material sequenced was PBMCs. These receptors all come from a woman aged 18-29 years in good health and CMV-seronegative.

The CDR3 nucleotides read TGTGCCAGCAGCTCAATGACAGTCCCTAATGAAAAACTGTTTTTT. This sequence encodes CASSSMTVPNEKLFF. The chain has TRBV7-2 and TRBJ1-4; maybe TRBD1 (5 bases). In germline, CDR1 is SGHTA, CDR2 FQGNSA. V was shortened by 4 bases and J by 3 bases, with 12 bases between the two germline ends. This CDR3 is 15 amino acids long.

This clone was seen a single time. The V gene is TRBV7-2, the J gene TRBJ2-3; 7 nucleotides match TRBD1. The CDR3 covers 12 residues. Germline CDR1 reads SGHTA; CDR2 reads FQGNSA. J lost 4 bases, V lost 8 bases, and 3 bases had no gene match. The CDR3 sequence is CASGGQADTQYF. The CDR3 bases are TGTGCCAGCGGAGGACAGGCAGATACGCAGTATTTT.

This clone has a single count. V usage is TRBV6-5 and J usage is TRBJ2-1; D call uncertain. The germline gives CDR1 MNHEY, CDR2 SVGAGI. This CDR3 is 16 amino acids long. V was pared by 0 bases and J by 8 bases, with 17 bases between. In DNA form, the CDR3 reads TGTGCCAGCAGTTACTCGTTTTTGGAGAATCGGGATGAGCAGTTCTTC. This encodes CASSYSFLENRDEQFF.

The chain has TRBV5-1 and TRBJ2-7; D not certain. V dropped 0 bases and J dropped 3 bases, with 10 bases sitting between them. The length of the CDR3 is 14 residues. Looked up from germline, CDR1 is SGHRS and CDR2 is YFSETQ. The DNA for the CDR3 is TGCGCCAGCAGCTTGGGGCAGGTCGGCTACGAGCAGTACTTC. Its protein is CASSLGQVGYEQYF.

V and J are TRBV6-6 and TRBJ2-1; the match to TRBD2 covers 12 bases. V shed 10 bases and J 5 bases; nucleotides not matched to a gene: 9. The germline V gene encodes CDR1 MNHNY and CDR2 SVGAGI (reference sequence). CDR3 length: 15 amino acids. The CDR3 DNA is TGTGCCACTAGACTAGCGGGAGTGGGGGACAATGAGCAGTTCTTC. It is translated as CATRLAGVGDNEQFF.

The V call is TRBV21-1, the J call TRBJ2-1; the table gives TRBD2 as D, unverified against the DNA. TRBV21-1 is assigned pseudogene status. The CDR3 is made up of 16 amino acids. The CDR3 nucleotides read TGTGCCAGCAGCATTTTGGGACTAGAGGCCTACCGAGCGAAGTTCTTC. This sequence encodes CASSILGLEAYRAKFF.

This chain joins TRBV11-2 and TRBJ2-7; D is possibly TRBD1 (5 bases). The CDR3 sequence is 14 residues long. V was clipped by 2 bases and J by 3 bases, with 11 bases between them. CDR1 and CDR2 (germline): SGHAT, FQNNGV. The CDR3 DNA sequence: TGTGCCAGCAGCTTATCCGACGGACACTACGAGCAGTACTTC. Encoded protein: CASSLSDGHYEQYF.

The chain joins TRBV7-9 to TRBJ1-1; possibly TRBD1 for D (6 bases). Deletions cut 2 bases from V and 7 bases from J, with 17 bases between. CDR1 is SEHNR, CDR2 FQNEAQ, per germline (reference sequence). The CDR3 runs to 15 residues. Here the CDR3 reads CASSLQRTAGNEAFF. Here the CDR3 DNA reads TGTGCCAGCAGCTTACAAAGGACAGCCGGTAATGAAGCTTTCTTT.

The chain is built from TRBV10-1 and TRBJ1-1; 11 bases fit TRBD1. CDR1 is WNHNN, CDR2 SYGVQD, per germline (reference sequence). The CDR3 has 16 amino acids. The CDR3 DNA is TGCGGAAGCTCGCCCGGGACAGGGGGGACGAACACTGAAGCTTTCTTT. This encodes CGSSPGTGGTNTEAFF.

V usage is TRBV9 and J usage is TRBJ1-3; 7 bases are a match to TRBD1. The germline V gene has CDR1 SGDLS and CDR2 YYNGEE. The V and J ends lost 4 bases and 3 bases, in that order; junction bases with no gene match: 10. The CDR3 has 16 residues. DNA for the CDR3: TGTGCCAGCAGCTTCCGGACAGGACCTAGTGGAAACACCATATATTTT. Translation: CASSFRTGPSGNTIYF.

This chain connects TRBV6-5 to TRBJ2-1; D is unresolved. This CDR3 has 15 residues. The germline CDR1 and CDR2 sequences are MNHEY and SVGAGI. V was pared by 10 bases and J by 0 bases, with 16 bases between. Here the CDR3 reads CAIKSVAASYNEQFF. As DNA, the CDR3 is TGTGCCATCAAATCTGTGGCGGCCTCCTACAATGAGCAGTTCTTC.

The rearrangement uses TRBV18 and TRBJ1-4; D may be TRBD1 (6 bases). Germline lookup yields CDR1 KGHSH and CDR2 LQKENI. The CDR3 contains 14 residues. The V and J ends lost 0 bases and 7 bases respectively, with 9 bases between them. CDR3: CASSPPGAVEKLFF. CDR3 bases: TGTGCCAGCTCACCACCGGGGGCTGTTGAAAAACTGTTTTTT.

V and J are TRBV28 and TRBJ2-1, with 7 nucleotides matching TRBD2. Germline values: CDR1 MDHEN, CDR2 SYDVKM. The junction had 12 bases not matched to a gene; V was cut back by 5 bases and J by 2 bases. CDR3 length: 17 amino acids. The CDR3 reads CASSGLAETITYNEQFF. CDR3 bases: TGTGCCAGCAGTGGGCTAGCGGAAACGATTACCTACAATGAGCAGTTCTTC. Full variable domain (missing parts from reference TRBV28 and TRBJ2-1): DVKVTQSSRYLVKRTGEKVFLECVQDMDHENMFWYRQDPGLGLRLIYFSYDVKMKEKGDIPEGYSVSREKKERFSLILESASTNQTSMYLCASSGLAETITYNEQFFGPGTRLTVL.

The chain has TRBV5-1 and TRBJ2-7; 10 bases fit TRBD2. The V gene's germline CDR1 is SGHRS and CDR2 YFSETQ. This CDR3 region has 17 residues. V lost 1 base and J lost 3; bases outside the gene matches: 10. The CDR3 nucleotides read TGCGCCAGCAGCTTGAGTTTTCCAGCGGGAGGGCTCTACGAGCAGTACTTC. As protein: CASSLSFPAGGLYEQYF.

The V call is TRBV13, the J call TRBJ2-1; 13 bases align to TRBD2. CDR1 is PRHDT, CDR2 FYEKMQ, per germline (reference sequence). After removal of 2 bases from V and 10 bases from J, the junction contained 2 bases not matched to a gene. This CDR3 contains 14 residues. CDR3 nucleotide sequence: TGTGCCAGCAGCTTAACTAGCGGGAGGGCGGAGCAGTTCTTC. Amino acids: CASSLTSGRAEQFF.

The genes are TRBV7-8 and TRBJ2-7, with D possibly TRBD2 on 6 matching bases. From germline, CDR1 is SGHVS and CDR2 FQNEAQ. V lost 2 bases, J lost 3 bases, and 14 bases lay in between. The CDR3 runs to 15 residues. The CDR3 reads CASSLRSLANYEQYF. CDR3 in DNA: TGTGCCAGCAGCTTAAGGAGTCTAGCGAACTACGAGCAGTACTTC.